A selection of T cell receptor beta chains follows, all from one sample in a study of post-analysis software for immune sequencing data. TCRdb fed the PCR reads into MiXCR, producing one record per CDR3 protein. The table includes roughly 800,000 distinct CDR3 sequences, about 45% detected once. Sequences were obtained from blood. The receptors here all came from a girl aged 5-17 years with multiple sclerosis. Both conserved end residues are part of each CDR3. Fields, in order: V gene, J gene, D gene, clone size, CDR3 protein, CDR3 DNA. D genes are given only for firm matches. The listing skips clone size in some rows; elsewhere it reads once, few, many or a size class.

>TRBV15|TRBJ2-7|-|few
CATSSGTALGEQYF
TGTGCCACCAGCAGTGGGACGGCCCTCGGCGAGCAGTACTTC
>TRBV6-1|TRBJ1-2|-|once
CASSEALLTVRDGYTF
TGTGCCAGCAGTGAAGCGCTTCTAACGGTGCGTGATGGCTACACCTTC
>TRBV24-1|TRBJ2-3|-|-
CATSEPGATDTQYF
TGTGCCACCAGTGAGCCCGGGGCCACAGATACGCAGTATTTT
>TRBV12-3/TRBV12-4|TRBJ2-3|-|once
CASSRLLADTDTQYF
TGTGCCAGCAGCCGCCTCTTGGCAGACACAGATACGCAGTATTTT
>TRBV27|TRBJ1-6|TRBD1|-
CASSEGQVYSPLHF
TGTGCCAGCAGCGAAGGACAGGTTTATTCACCCCTCCACTTT
>TRBV5-1|TRBJ2-3|-|-
CASSFGQNTDTQYF
TGCGCCAGCAGCTTTGGACAGAACACAGATACGCAGTATTTT
>TRBV11-2|TRBJ2-7|-|-
CASSLDHGTYEQYF
TGTGCCAGCAGCTTAGATCATGGGACCTACGAGCAGTACTTC
>TRBV20-1|TRBJ1-2|-|few
CSARTQVKRNYGYTF
TGCAGTGCTAGAACCCAGGTGAAGCGAAACTATGGCTACACCTTC
>TRBV29-1|TRBJ1-1|-|few
CSVLGGPGTEAFF
TGCAGCGTTTTGGGGGGTCCTGGAACTGAAGCTTTCTTT
>TRBV3-1|TRBJ1-5|TRBD1|-
CASSQGRGLGQPQHF
TGTGCCAGCAGCCAGGGGAGGGGGCTAGGGCAGCCCCAGCATTTT
>TRBV19|TRBJ2-7|TRBD2|few
CASSEAGGLEQYF
TGTGCCAGTAGTGAAGCGGGAGGGCTTGAGCAGTACTTC
>TRBV7-9|TRBJ1-6|-|-
CASSLAPDTPLHF
TGTGCCAGCAGCTTAGCGCCGGACACCCCCCTCCACTTT
>TRBV20-1|TRBJ2-7|TRBD1|-
CSALATGGSYSYEQYF
TGCAGTGCCCTCGCGACAGGGGGCTCCTACTCCTACGAGCAGTACTTC
>TRBV20-1|TRBJ2-5|TRBD1|-
CSADTGTEEETQYF
TGCAGTGCGGACACCGGGACAGAGGAGGAGACCCAGTACTTC
>TRBV29-1|TRBJ2-3|TRBD2|once
CSVGLAGPRDTQYF
TGCAGCGTAGGACTAGCGGGACCCCGAGATACGCAGTATTTT
>TRBV11-2|TRBJ2-7|-|few
CASSSQRTSYEQYF
TGTGCCAGCAGCTCCCAGCGGACTTCCTACGAGCAGTACTTC
>TRBV7-6|TRBJ2-1|TRBD2|-
CAGSLGTSGRARLGEQFF
TGTGCCGGCAGCTTAGGGACTAGCGGGAGGGCCCGGCTTGGGGAGCAGTTCTTC
>TRBV20-1|TRBJ2-7|-|-
CSARALEGGPHYEQYF
TGCAGTGCTAGGGCCCTGGAGGGAGGACCTCACTACGAGCAGTACTTC
>TRBV7-9|TRBJ1-2|-|-
CASSLNRERNYGYTF
TGTGCCAGCAGCTTAAATAGGGAACGTAACTATGGCTACACCTTC
>TRBV6-2/TRBV6-3|TRBJ1-4|-|-
CASSTIGGSNEKLFF
TGTGCCAGCAGTACCATCGGGGGATCCAATGAAAAACTGTTTTTT
>TRBV24-1|TRBJ2-3|TRBD1|-
CATSDLPRPGQEKDTQYF
TGTGCCACCAGTGATTTGCCCCGCCCGGGACAGGAGAAAGATACGCAGTATTTT
>TRBV27|TRBJ1-2|TRBD1|few
CASRDRGVNYGYTF
TGTGCCAGCAGGGACAGGGGGGTAAACTATGGCTACACCTTC
>TRBV10-2|TRBJ2-5|TRBD2|few
CASSDPFQTSAETQYF
TGCGCCAGCAGTGATCCATTTCAGACTAGCGCGGAGACCCAGTACTTC
>TRBV20-1|TRBJ2-7|-|-
CSARIVGGEQYF
TGCAGTGCTAGAATTGTCGGTGGCGAGCAGTACTTC
>TRBV12-5|TRBJ2-3|TRBD2|-
CASDISAGDTQYF
TGTGCTAGTGACATCTCAGCGGGGGATACGCAGTATTTT
>TRBV15|TRBJ2-3|-|few
CATTTGASTDTQYF
TGTGCCACCACGACTGGGGCTAGCACAGATACGCAGTATTTT
>TRBV20-1|TRBJ2-7|TRBD2|-
CSARFGLAGAYEQYF
TGCAGTGCTAGATTTGGCCTAGCGGGAGCCTACGAGCAGTACTTC
>TRBV6-6|TRBJ2-6|-|once
CASSYSRTSGANVLTF
TGTGCCAGCAGTTACTCGAGGACCTCTGGGGCCAACGTCCTGACTTTC
>TRBV30|TRBJ1-3|-|-
CAWTSGRVSGNTIYF
TGTGCCTGGACCTCGGGCAGGGTCTCTGGAAACACCATATATTTT
>TRBV20-1|TRBJ2-7|TRBD2|-
CSAGPGLAGEGAYEQYF
TGCAGTGCTGGCCCGGGACTAGCGGGAGAAGGCGCCTACGAGCAGTACTTC
>TRBV7-9|TRBJ2-2|-|-
CASSLPTGRPNTGELFF
TGTGCCAGCAGCTTACCCACGGGCAGACCGAACACCGGGGAGCTGTTTTTT
>TRBV6-6|TRBJ1-2|TRBD1|-
CASSYSGRGVDGYTF
TGTGCCAGCAGTTACAGTGGCAGGGGGGTGGATGGCTACACCTTC
>TRBV5-1|TRBJ1-1|-|-
CASSLAVRAEAFF
TGCGCCAGCAGCTTGGCTGTTCGCGCTGAAGCTTTCTTT
>TRBV4-2|TRBJ2-5|TRBD2|-
CASSQVGGGIAGIPQETQYF
TGTGCCAGCAGCCAAGTGGGAGGCGGGATAGCGGGAATACCACAAGAGACCCAGTACTTC
>TRBV7-3|TRBJ1-1|-|-
CASSLIGGPTEAFF
TGTGCCAGCAGCTTAATCGGAGGGCCCACTGAAGCTTTCTTT
>TRBV7-2|TRBJ1-4|-|-
CASSTRWGANEKLFF
TGTGCCAGCAGCACCCGCTGGGGAGCTAATGAAAAACTGTTTTTT
>TRBV6-5|TRBJ1-2|-|few
CASLSSHYGYTF
TGTGCCAGCTTGAGCTCCCACTATGGCTACACCTTC
>TRBV7-9|TRBJ1-3|-|few
CAGSEGRDGNTIYF
TGTGCCGGTTCGGAGGGGAGAGATGGAAACACCATATATTTT
>TRBV7-3|TRBJ2-2|TRBD2|-
CASSPQREWGTGELFF
TGTGCCAGCAGCCCCCAGCGGGAGTGGGGCACCGGGGAGCTGTTTTTT
>TRBV20-1|TRBJ2-7|TRBD1|-
CSAAGDSSYEQYF
TGCAGTGCTGCAGGGGACAGCTCCTACGAGCAGTACTTC
>TRBV29-1|TRBJ2-5|-|-
CSVGARETQYF
TGCAGCGTTGGGGCCAGGGAGACCCAGTACTTC
>TRBV4-2|TRBJ2-3|TRBD2|once
CASSPWGGTDTQYF
TGTGCCAGCAGCCCCTGGGGGGGAACAGATACGCAGTATTTT
>TRBV9|TRBJ2-7|TRBD2|-
CASSPHVLAGSYEQYF
TGTGCCAGCAGCCCCCACGTACTAGCGGGATCATACGAGCAGTACTTC
>TRBV29-1|TRBJ1-2|TRBD1|few
CSVPPGQGYGYTF
TGCAGCGTCCCACCGGGACAGGGCTATGGCTACACCTTC
>TRBV7-2|TRBJ2-1|TRBD1|once
CASSLAGTAPTPYNEQFF
TGTGCCAGCAGCTTAGCTGGGACAGCCCCGACTCCTTACAATGAGCAGTTCTTC